The 9 T cell receptor beta chains presented below share a single source sample, sequenced in a study of control samples from healthy donors and cancer patients. Data came from immunoSEQ multiplex PCR; TCRdb stores just in-frame clones and leaves some out. The data hold 190,000 or so clones, with 80% to 95% observed a single time. Sequenced: blood. The receptors originated from a man in his late teens or twenties in good health.

The chain has TRBV5-6 and TRBJ2-7; D not resolved. The length of the CDR3 is 15 residues. CDR1 is SGHDT and CDR2 is YYEEEE in the germline V gene. Trimming removed 3 bases at V and 3 bases at J, with 16 bases between. The CDR3 region is CASSSLTAQFYEQYF. CDR3 sequence (DNA): TGTGCCAGCAGCTCTCTGACGGCCCAATTCTACGAGCAGTACTTC.

This clone was seen only a few times. The chain links TRBV7-9 to TRBJ1-2; 9 nucleotides agree with TRBD1. The germline gives CDR1 SEHNR, CDR2 FQNEAQ (reference sequence). The J segment lost 8 bases and the V segment lost 2 bases, leaving 3 bases of the junction unmatched. This CDR3 has 13 amino acids. DNA of the CDR3: TGTGCCAGCAGCTTAATGGGACAGGGAGGCTACACCTTC. This translates into CASSLMGQGGYTF.

This clone appeared once. The V call is TRBV10-2, the J call TRBJ1-5; D remains unclear. Germline V CDR1 and CDR2: WSHSY, SAAADI. The CDR3 consists of 14 residues. Trimming left V 3 bases short and J 7 bases short, with 13 bases between. CDR3 coding DNA: TGCGCCAGCAGTGAACTAAGGGTCTCGCAGCCCCAGCATTTT. Encoded protein: CASSELRVSQPQHF.

This chain joins TRBV7-6 and TRBJ1-1, with 8 bases that match TRBD1. CDR3 length: 15 residues. Trimming took 5 bases from V and 2 from J; bases not matched to a gene: 7. The germline CDR1 and CDR2 sequences are SGHVS and FNYEAQ. The DNA of the CDR3 is TGTGCCAGCAGCCCCGTAACAGGGGGAAACACTGAAGCTTTCTTT. This encodes CASSPVTGGNTEAFF.

The V call is TRBV25-1, the J call TRBJ2-7; D is ambiguous. The CDR3 is 14 amino acids. Germline V gene data show CDR1 as MGHDK and CDR2 as SYGVNS. Deletions cut 2 bases from V and 0 bases from J, with 8 bases between. The CDR3 loop is CASSETTGSYEQYF. The CDR3 DNA sequence: TGTGCCAGCAGTGAAACAACGGGCTCCTACGAGCAGTACTTC.

This clone was seen only once. The chain uses TRBV19 and TRBJ2-7, with 7 bases lining up with TRBD1. CDR3 length equals 15 residues. From germline, CDR1 is LNHDA and CDR2 SQIVND (reference sequence). V was pared by 6 bases and J by 1 base, with 9 bases of the junction left unmatched. The CDR3 reads CASRPTGDMSYEQYF. CDR3 DNA: TGTGCCAGTAGGCCAACAGGGGACATGTCCTACGAGCAGTACTTC.

The chain uses TRBV20-1 and TRBJ1-4; no clear D. With 4 bases removed from V and 0 bases from J, the gap between germline ends came to 12 bases. The CDR3 has 15 amino acids. In germline, CDR1 is DFQATT, CDR2 SNEGSKA (reference sequence). The CDR3 is CSATEVDATNEKLFF. The CDR3 DNA is TGCAGTGCTACTGAGGTGGACGCAACTAATGAAAAACTGTTTTTT.

Written as DNA, the CDR3 is TGTGCTAGTGGTTTGGGGGACAGGGTGCAAACTGAAGCTTTCTTT. It is translated as CASGLGDRVQTEAFF. V usage is TRBV12-5 and J usage is TRBJ1-1; 9 nucleotides line up with TRBD1. The CDR3 loop spans 15 amino acids. Losses at the gene ends were 1 base for V and 5 bases for J; bases not matched to a gene: 5. Germline CDR1 LGHNT, CDR2 FRNRAP.

This chain uses TRBV2 with TRBJ2-7; possibly TRBD1 for D (7 bases). This CDR3 spans 16 amino acids. Deletions cut 7 bases from V and 5 bases from J, with 24 bases between. Germline V gene data show CDR1 as SNHLY and CDR2 as FYNNEI. The CDR3 loop reads CASTPLSTGRKNEQYF. The CDR3 coding sequence is TGTGCCAGCACCCCACTTTCGACAGGGAGGAAGAACGAGCAGTACTTC. Variable domain in full (rest from reference TRBV2 and TRBJ2-7): EPEVTQTPSHQVTQMGQEVILRCVPISNHLYFYWYRQILGQKVEFLVSFYNNEISEKSEIFDDQFSVERPDGSNFTLKIRSTKLEDSAMYFCASTPLSTGRKNEQYFGPGTRLTVT.